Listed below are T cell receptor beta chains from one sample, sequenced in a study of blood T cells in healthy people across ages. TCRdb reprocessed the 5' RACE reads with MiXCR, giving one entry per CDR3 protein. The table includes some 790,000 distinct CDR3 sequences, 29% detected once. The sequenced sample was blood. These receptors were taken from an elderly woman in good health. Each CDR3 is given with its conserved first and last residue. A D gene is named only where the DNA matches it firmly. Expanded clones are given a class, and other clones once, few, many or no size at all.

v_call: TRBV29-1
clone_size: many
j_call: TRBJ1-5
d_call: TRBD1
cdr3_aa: CSVSGTGVNQPQHF
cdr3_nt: TGCAGCGTATCCGGGACAGGGGTCAATCAGCCCCAGCATTTT

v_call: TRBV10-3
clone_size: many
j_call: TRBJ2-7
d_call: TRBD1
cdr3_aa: CAIRARQGAGEQYF
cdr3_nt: TGTGCCATCAGGGCGAGGCAGGGGGCAGGAGAGCAGTACTTC

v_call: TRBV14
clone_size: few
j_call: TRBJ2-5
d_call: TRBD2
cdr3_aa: CASSQSGLGEETQYF
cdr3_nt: TGTGCCAGCAGCCAATCGGGACTAGGGGAAGAGACCCAGTACTTC

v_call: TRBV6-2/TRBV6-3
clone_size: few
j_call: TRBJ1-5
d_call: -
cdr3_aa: CASSSFYQPQHF
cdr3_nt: TGTGCCAGCAGTTCCTTTTATCAGCCCCAGCATTTT

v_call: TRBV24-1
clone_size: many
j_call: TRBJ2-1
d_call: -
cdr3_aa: CATGVYNEQFF
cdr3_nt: TGTGCCACCGGGGTCTACAATGAGCAGTTCTTC

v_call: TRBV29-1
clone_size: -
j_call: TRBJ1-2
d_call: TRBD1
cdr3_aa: CSVGTAVYGYTF
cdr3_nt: TGCAGCGTCGGGACAGCGGTATATGGCTACACCTTC

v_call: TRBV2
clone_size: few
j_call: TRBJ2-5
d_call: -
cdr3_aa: CASSEAPRETQYF
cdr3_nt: TGTGCCAGCAGTGAAGCGCCACGGGAGACCCAGTACTTC

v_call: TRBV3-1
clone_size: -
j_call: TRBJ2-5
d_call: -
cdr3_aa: CASSQGPRGRGYF
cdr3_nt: TGCGCCAGCAGCCAAGGGCCCAGGGGAAGGGGGTACTTC

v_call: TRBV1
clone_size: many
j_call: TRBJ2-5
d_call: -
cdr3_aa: CTSSQGPSGDETQYF
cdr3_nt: TGCACCAGCAGCCAAGGACCTAGCGGGGATGAGACCCAGTACTTC

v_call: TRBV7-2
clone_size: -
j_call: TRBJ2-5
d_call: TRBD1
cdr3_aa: CASSLAPGQGDRSKQYF
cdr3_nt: TGTGCCAGCAGCTTAGCTCCGGGACAGGGAGACCGATCTAAGCAGTACTTC

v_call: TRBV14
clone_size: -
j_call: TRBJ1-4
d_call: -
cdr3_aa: CASSLMVGPNEKLFF
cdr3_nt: TGTGCCAGCAGCCTAATGGTGGGGCCTAATGAAAAACTGTTTTTT

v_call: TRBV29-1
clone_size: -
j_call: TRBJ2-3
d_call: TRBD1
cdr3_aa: CSVRELTRTGFTDTQYF
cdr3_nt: TGCAGCGTGAGGGAACTTACCCGGACAGGGTTCACAGATACGCAGTATTTT

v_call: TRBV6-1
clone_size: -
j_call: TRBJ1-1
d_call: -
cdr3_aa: CASSEVGQQNTEAFF
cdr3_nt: TGTGCCAGCAGTGAAGTCGGGCAGCAGAACACTGAAGCTTTCTTT

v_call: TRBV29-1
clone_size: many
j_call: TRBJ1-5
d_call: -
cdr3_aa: CSVDGTDSNQPQHF
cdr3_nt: TGCAGCGTTGACGGGACGGATAGCAATCAGCCCCAGCATTTT

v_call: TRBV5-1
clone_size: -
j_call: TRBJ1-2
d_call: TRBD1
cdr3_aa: CASSLTYRGRGYTF
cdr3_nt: TGCGCCAGCAGCTTGACCTACAGGGGGAGAGGCTACACCTTC

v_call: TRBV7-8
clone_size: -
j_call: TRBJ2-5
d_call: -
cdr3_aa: CASSLVRSSAQETQYF
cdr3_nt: TGTGCCAGCAGCTTAGTTAGGAGTAGCGCCCAAGAGACCCAGTACTTC

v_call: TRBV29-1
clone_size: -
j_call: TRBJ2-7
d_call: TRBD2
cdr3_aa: CSVEDHRSGSDSSYEQYF
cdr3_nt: TGCAGCGTTGAAGATCATCGGAGCGGGAGTGACAGCTCCTACGAGCAGTACTTC

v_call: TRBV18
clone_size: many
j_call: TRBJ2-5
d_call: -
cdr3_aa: CASSPAQIQETQYF
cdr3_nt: TGTGCCAGCTCACCGGCACAGATCCAAGAGACCCAGTACTTC

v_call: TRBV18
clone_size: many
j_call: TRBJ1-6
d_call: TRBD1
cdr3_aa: CASSPADRDLRNSPLHF
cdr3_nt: TGTGCCAGCTCACCGGCGGACAGGGACCTCAGAAATTCACCCCTCCACTTT

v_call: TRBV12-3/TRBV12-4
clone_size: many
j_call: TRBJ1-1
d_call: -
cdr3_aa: CASSLGGAITEAFF
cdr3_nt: TGTGCCAGCAGTTTGGGGGGGGCGATCACTGAAGCTTTCTTT

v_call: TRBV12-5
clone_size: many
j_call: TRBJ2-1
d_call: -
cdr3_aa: CASGLGAYNEQFF
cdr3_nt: TGTGCTAGTGGTTTGGGCGCTTACAATGAGCAGTTCTTC

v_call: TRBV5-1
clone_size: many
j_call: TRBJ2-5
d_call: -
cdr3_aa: CASSLATQQETQYF
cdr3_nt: TGCGCCAGCAGCTTGGCCACCCAGCAAGAGACCCAGTACTTC

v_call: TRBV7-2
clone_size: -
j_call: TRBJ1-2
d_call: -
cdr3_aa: CASSPTSGPHGYTF
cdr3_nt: TGTGCCAGCAGCCCAACGTCCGGCCCCCATGGCTACACCTTC

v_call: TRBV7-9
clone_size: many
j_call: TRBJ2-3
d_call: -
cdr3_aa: CASSPRAGSTDTQYF
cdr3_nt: TGTGCCAGCAGCCCCAGGGCGGGGAGCACAGATACGCAGTATTTT

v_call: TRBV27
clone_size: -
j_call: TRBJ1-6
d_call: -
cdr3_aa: CASSGQGKGSPLHF
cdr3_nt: TGTGCCAGCAGTGGGCAGGGTAAGGGATCACCCCTCCACTTT

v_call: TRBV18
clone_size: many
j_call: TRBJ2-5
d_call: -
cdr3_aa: CASTHGETQYF
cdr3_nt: TGTGCCAGCACCCATGGGGAGACCCAGTACTTC

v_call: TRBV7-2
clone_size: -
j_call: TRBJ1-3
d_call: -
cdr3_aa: CASSLAAGTNTIYF
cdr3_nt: TGTGCCAGCAGCTTAGCCGCAGGGACAAACACCATATATTTT

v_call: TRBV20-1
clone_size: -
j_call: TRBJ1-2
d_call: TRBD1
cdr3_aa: CSASAPGQGMYGYTF
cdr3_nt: TGCAGTGCTAGCGCACCGGGACAGGGGATGTATGGCTACACCTTC

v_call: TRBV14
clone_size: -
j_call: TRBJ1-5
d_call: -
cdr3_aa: CASKGRDFGASQPQHF
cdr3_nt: TGTGCCAGCAAGGGCCGGGATTTCGGGGCCAGCCAGCCCCAGCATTTT

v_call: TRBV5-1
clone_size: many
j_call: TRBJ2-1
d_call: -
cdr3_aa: CASRDFSHVEQFF
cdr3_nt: TGCGCCAGCAGGGACTTCTCACACGTCGAGCAGTTCTTC

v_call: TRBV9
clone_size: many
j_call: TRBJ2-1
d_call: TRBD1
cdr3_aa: CASSVVTGVGNEQFF
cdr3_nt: TGTGCCAGCAGCGTAGTCACAGGGGTTGGCAATGAGCAGTTCTTC

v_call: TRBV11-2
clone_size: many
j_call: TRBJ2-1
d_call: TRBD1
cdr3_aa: CASSFGTGTHNEQFF
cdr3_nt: TGTGCCAGCAGCTTCGGGACAGGGACCCACAATGAGCAGTTCTTC

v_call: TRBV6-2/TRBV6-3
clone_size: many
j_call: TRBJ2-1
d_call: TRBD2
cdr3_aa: CATRRTSGVSSYNEQFF
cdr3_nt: TGTGCCACCCGCAGGACTAGCGGGGTTAGCTCCTACAATGAGCAGTTCTTC

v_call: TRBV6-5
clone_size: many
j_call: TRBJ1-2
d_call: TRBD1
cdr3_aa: CASSPTGQGDYGYTF
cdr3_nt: TGTGCCAGCAGTCCAACCGGACAGGGTGACTATGGCTACACCTTC

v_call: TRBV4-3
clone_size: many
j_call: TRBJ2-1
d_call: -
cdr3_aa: CASSQNLGQGLLDEQFF
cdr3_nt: TGCGCCAGCAGCCAGAACCTCGGGCAGGGTCTCTTGGATGAGCAGTTCTTC

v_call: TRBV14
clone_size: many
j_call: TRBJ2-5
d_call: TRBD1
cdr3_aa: CASSRVTGFGETQYF
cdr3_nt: TGTGCCAGCAGCCGGGTGACAGGGTTTGGAGAGACCCAGTACTTC

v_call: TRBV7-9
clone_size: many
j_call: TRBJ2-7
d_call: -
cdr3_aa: CASSLATRSDEQYF
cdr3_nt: TGTGCCAGCAGCCTAGCGACGAGGTCCGACGAGCAGTACTTC

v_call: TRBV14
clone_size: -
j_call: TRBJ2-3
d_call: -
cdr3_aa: CASSQRWGQGVKGTDTQYF
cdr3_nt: TGTGCCAGCAGCCAAAGGTGGGGGCAGGGAGTCAAGGGCACAGATACGCAGTATTTT

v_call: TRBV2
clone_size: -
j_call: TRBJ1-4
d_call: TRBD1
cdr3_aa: CASRQSGQGGELFF
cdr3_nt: TGTGCCAGCAGGCAATCGGGACAGGGCGGGGAACTGTTTTTT

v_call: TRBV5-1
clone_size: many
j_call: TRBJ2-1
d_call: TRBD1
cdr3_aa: CASSLGDRGEQFF
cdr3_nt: TGCGCCAGCAGCTTGGGGGACAGGGGTGAGCAGTTCTTC

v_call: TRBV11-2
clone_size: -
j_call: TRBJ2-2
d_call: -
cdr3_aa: CASSYTGTHTTGELFF
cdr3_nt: TGTGCCAGCAGTTACACCGGGACGCATACAACCGGGGAGCTGTTTTTT

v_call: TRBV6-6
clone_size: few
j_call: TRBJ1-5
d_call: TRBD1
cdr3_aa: CASSYSVGTGGGQPQHF
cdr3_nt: TGTGCCAGCAGTTACTCGGTTGGGACAGGGGGCGGTCAGCCCCAGCATTTT

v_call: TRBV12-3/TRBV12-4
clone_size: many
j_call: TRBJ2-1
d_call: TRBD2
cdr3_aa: CASSLSSGGAPEQFF
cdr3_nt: TGTGCCAGCAGTTTATCTAGCGGGGGGGCCCCTGAGCAGTTCTTC

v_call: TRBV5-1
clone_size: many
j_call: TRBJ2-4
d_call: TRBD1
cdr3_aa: CASSLYGDSAKNIQYF
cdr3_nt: TGCGCCAGCAGCTTGTACGGGGACAGCGCCAAAAACATTCAGTACTTC

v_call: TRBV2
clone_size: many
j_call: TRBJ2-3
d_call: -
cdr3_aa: CASRRDIGTDTQYF
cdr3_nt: TGTGCCAGCAGACGGGACATCGGGACAGATACGCAGTATTTT

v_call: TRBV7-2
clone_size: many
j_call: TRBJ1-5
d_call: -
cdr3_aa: CASSYKGSNQPQHF
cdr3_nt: TGTGCCAGCAGCTACAAGGGCTCCAATCAGCCCCAGCATTTT

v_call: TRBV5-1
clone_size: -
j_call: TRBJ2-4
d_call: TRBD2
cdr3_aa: CASTLGRGEKNIQYF
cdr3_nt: TGCGCCAGCACTCTAGGACGGGGGGAAAAAAACATTCAGTACTTC

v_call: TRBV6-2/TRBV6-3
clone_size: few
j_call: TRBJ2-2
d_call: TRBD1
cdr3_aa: CASSWSEGAPPGELFF
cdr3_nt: TGTGCCAGCAGTTGGAGCGAGGGGGCGCCCCCCGGGGAGCTGTTTTTT

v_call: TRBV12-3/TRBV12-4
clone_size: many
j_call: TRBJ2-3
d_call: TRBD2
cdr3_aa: CASKVGLAMTDTQYF
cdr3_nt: TGTGCCAGCAAGGTCGGACTAGCTATGACAGATACGCAGTATTTT

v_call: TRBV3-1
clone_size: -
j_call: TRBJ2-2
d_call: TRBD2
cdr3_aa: CASTGGVGELFF
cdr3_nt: TGTGCCAGCACCGGGGGGGTCGGGGAGCTGTTTTTT

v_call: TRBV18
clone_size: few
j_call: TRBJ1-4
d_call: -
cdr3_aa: CASSPTTPTNEKLFF
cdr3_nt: TGTGCCAGCTCACCGACGACACCAACTAATGAAAAACTGTTTTTT